This T cell receptor (beta chain) was sequenced for a study of T cells in Graves' hyperthyroidism and ophthalmopathy. Study results and caveats: Using 13 V-J features, a model discriminated ophthalmopathy from stable hyperthyroidism.

Amplification yielded TCR beta CDR3 regions, with RNA transcripts as the source. HTBI primers were employed in a first-round RT-PCR of the TCR CDR3. In TCRdb, the multiplex PCR reads were re-called with MiXCR into one record per CDR3 protein. The sample records hundreds of thousands of distinct CDR3 sequences, roughly 40% being singletons. The CDR3 is 13 residues long. The V gene's germline CDR1 is ENHRY and CDR2 SYGVKD. V was clipped by 3 bases and J by 5 bases, with 10 bases between them. This clonotype was seen repeatedly, ten times or more. As yet, its antigen is unknown. Hyperthyroidism, newly diagnosed and lasting under 2 months, affected patients aged 18 to 65.

This clonotype was sampled from a man between 18 and 35 years old with Graves' hyperthyroidism. Material for sequencing was blood. The chain links TRBV10-3 to TRBJ1-1, with D uncertain. The CDR3 nucleotides are TGTGCCATCAGTGATGAGGGTCGGACTGAAGCTTTCTTT. Protein product: CAISDEGRTEAFF.